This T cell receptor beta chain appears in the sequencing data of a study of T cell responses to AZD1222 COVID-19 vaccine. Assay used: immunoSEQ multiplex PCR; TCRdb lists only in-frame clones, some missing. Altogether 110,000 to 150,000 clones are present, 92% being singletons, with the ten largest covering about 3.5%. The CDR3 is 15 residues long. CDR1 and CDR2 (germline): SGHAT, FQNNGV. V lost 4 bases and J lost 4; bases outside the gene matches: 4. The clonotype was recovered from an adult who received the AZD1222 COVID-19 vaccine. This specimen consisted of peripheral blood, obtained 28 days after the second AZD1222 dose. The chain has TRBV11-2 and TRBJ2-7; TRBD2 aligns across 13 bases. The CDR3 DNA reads TGTGCCAGCAGCTCAGGACTAGCGGGAGTGTACGAGCAGTACTTC. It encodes CASSSGLAGVYEQYF.